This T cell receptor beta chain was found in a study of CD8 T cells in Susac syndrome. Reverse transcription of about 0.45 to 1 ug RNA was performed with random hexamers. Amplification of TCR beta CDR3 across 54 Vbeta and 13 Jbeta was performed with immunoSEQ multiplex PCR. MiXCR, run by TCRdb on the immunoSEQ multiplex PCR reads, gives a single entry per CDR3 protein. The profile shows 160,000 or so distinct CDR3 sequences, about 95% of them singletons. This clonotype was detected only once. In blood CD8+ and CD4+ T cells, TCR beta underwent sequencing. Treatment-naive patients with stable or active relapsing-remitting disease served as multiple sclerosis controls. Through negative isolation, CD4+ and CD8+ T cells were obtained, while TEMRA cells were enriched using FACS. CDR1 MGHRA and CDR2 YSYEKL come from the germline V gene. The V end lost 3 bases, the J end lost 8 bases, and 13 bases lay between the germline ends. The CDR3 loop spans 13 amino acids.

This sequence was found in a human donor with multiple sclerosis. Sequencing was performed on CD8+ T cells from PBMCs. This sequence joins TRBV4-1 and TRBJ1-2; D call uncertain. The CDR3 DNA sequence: TGCGCCAGCAGCCAGGCTGGACCGTGGGGCTACACCTTC. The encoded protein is CASSQAGPWGYTF.